This TCR beta chain was recovered during a study of T cell responses to AZD1222 COVID-19 vaccine (dated by TCRdb to the early 2020s). A note on the overall study: TCR sequencing was performed for about 250 trial participants, of whom some 200 were given two doses of AZD1222 and some 26 were given two doses of MenACWY control vaccine. Trial participants were enrolled by age into 18-55, 56-69 and 70-plus year subgroups, with about 150, 28 and 57 TCR-sequenced participants respectively.

The sample's time point label is to be understood as: about 28 days (+/-7) after the second vaccine dose. Because spike-specific TCR depth and breadth did not differ between the two schedules, AZD1222 recipients who got a second dose at roughly 4 weeks were pooled with those who got a second dose at roughly 12 weeks. Vaccinee samples were obtained from the UK trials COV001 and COV002, which included a single-blind randomized controlled phase 2/3 trial of AZD1222 (ChAdOx1 nCoV-19) in healthy adults. For TCRbeta chain sequencing, PBMC samples were collected from trial participants at day 0 and at day 28 after the second dose. Comments on this clone: This clone's antigen is unknown. No base quality values were provided; no much bigger clone lies one nucleotide off.

The CDR3 regions of human TCRbeta chains were analyzed by immunosequencing. In the source study's methods: Repertoire TCRs were matched against a reference library of SARS-CoV-2-specific TCRs generated with the MIRA antigen-specificity platform. Breadth meant the fraction of unique TCRs that were SARS-CoV-2-associated, whereas depth meant the fraction of total T cells that were SARS-CoV-2-associated. Using the MIRA data, each spike-specific TCR was mapped to the spike region that the TCR reacts to and placed in a CD4 or CD8 class. Log10-transformed breadth and depth values were compared by one-way ANOVA with Sidak's multiple comparisons tests. TCRdb holds this immuneACCESS table with in-frame rearrangements only. Some clones are missing; in checked studies, unresolved V genes explain under half, and the rest has no known cause. V, J and clone size derive from that table, while D and trimming were established from the DNA sequence. In all, the sample holds some 140,000 clones, and around 90% of those were seen once. Of the sample, 4.5% to 7% is held by the ten largest clones.

The CDR3 contains 15 residues, cysteine and phenylalanine counted. Only the CDR3 part of the read is kept: 45 bases, read in frame from the first base. V and J are truncated by 3 bases and 6 bases respectively, leaving an intervening sequence of 15 bases. Taken from the germline V gene (reference sequence), the CDR1 and CDR2 loops are LNHDA and SQIVND. Results the study describes overall, beyond this receptor: Vaccine-associated CD4 TCRs spanned the whole spike protein, with dominant responses in regions 160-218 and 743-854. Participants were mostly white British and included more females than males, and it was suggested by the authors that clonal diversity may have been underestimated. Conclusions about previously exposed vaccinees are limited, since just six or seven AZD1222 recipients were seropositive for SARS-CoV-2 at baseline. Nearly half of unique spike-specific TCRs reportedly recognized epitopes outside regions mutated in the B.1.351 and B.1.1.7 variants. A significant rise in spike-specific TCR breadth and depth was observed after two AZD1222 doses relative to day 0 and relative to MenACWY recipients. Because no day 14 peak-response samples were available, repertoires were characterized only after the peak T cell response. The 56-69-year group was small, and its depth increase did not reach significance, likely because of low power.

This sample comprised peripheral blood, obtained 28 days after the second AZD1222 dose. The rearrangement joined TRBV19 to TRBJ1-5; TRBD1 is a weak D gene call, 6 bases matching. The receptor comes from an adult who received the AZD1222 COVID-19 vaccine. The DNA sequence is given as TGTGCCAGTAGTATCCAAGGGACATCCCTTCAGCCCCAGCATTTT. Its translation is CASSIQGTSLQPQHF.